The 5 T cell receptor beta chains presented below share a single source sample, sequenced in a study of spatial heterogeneity in lung cancer. This sample's time point: blood at routine non-recurrence follow-up after resection. Each CDR3 protein gets one entry after TCRdb re-called the 5' RACE reads with MiXCR. The table shows 110,000 or so distinct CDR3 sequences, with less than 14% occurring only once. Sequenced material: PBMCs, taken at follow-up. These receptors were collected from a female donor with early-stage non-small cell lung cancer.

This clonotype has more than one count but fewer than ten. The V call is TRBV11-2, the J call TRBJ2-1, with TRBD2 matching over 7 bases. V shed 5 bases, J shed 2 bases, and the junction held 12 bases outside the gene matches. Germline CDR1 reads SGHAT; CDR2 reads FQNNGV. CDR3 length: 17 amino acids. The CDR3 coding sequence is TGTGCCAGCAGCCCATTCGCCGGCGGGAGCACCTACAATGAGCAGTTCTTC. It is translated as CASSPFAGGSTYNEQFF.

This chain uses TRBV24-1 with TRBJ2-1, with D unclear. Trimming shortened V by 2 bases and J by 4 bases, and 8 bases separated the two germline ends. The CDR3 runs 14 residues. Germline V gives CDR1 KGHDR, CDR2 SFDVKD. In DNA, the CDR3 is TGTGCCACCAGTGATTCTGACATATACAATGAGCAGTTCTTC. Protein sequence: CATSDSDIYNEQFF.

A few counts support this clonotype. The chain carries TRBV20-1 and TRBJ2-5; the match to TRBD2 covers 15 bases. The CDR3 has 15 amino acids. V lost 6 bases to trimming and J lost 5 bases; unmatched junction nucleotides: 7. The germline CDR1 and CDR2 sequences are DFQATT and SNEGSKA (reference sequence). The chain's CDR3 is CSASSGTSGRETQYF. CDR3 coding DNA: TGCAGTGCCTCATCCGGGACTAGCGGGAGGGAGACCCAGTACTTC.

There are a few counts of this clonotype. The chain uses TRBV11-2 and TRBJ2-7; 7 bases are shared with TRBD2. The CDR3 totals 16 residues. V lost 2 bases, J lost 2 bases, and 9 bases stayed unmatched. Germline CDR1 reads SGHAT; CDR2 reads FQNNGV. The CDR3 DNA reads as TGTGCCAGCAGCTTACTTCCCGGGAGGCGGACCTACGAGCAGTACGTC. Translation: CASSLLPGRRTYEQYV.

A few counts support this clonotype. V and J are TRBV6-5 and TRBJ2-5; D is possibly TRBD2 (5 bases). The CDR3 totals 13 residues. Trimming left V 6 bases short and J 7 bases short, with 15 bases between. Per germline, CDR1 MNHEY and CDR2 SVGAGI. The CDR3 DNA reads as TGTGCCAGCAGCCGGACTGTGCCAGGGACCCAGTACTTC. Protein: CASSRTVPGTQYF.